The 20 T cell receptor beta chains below all came from one sample that was sequenced in a study of cytomegalovirus exposure and HLA in healthy donors. The PCR had 60 Vbeta and 13 Jbeta primers. Profiling relied on immunoSEQ multiplex PCR, and the TCRdb table lists in-frame clones only, not all of them. The data hold about 96,000 clones, with approximately 74% observed a single time. The sequenced material came from PBMCs. These receptors were obtained from a woman in her sixties or seventies in good health and CMV-seropositive.

J is TRBJ2-5 and V is TRBV18; TRBD2 agrees at 9 bases. V dropped 6 bases and J dropped 4; count of bases not matched to a gene: 3. Germline V gene lookup returns CDR1 KGHSH and CDR2 LQKENI. This CDR3 is built from 13 residues. The CDR3 protein is CASSPAGGETQYF. CDR3 DNA sequence: TGTGCCAGCTCCCCAGCGGGAGGAGAGACCCAGTACTTC.

The V and J genes are TRBV19 and TRBJ2-3; TRBD1 is a possible D gene (6 bases). Germline CDR1 LNHDA, CDR2 SQIVND (reference sequence). The CDR3 is 15 amino acids. With 7 bases removed from V and 7 bases from J, the gap between germline ends came to 21 bases. The CDR3 DNA sequence: TGTGCCAGTACTCAGGGGCGGCTACATCTATATACGCAGTATTTT. It encodes CASTQGRLHLYTQYF.

This clone has only a few counts. The V gene is TRBV2, the J gene TRBJ2-5; TRBD1 is a possible D gene (5 bases). CDR3 length: 14 amino acids. Trimming pared 3 bases from V and 1 base from J, leaving 9 bases between. CDR1 and CDR2 from the germline V gene are SNHLY and FYNNEI. Here the CDR3 DNA reads TGTGCCAGCAGTGATAGTGACAGCCAAGAGACCCAGTACTTC. This codes for CASSDSDSQETQYF.

The chain joins TRBV6-1 to TRBJ2-1, with 8 positions matching TRBD2. Trimming removed 5 bases from V and 8 bases from J; junction bases left unmatched: 11. Per germline, CDR1 MNHNS and CDR2 SASEGT. CDR3 length: 15 amino acids. The CDR3 here is CASSREGVGGYEQFF. The CDR3 coding sequence is TGTGCCAGCAGTCGGGAGGGGGTAGGGGGGTATGAGCAGTTCTTC.

The table lists this clone with many counts. The V and J genes are TRBV6-6 and TRBJ1-5; 7 nucleotides agree with TRBD1. The CDR3 runs 14 residues. After removal of 4 bases from V and 4 bases from J, the junction contained 4 bases not matched to a gene. Germline V gene data show CDR1 as MNHNY and CDR2 as SVGAGI (reference sequence). In nucleotides, the CDR3 is TGTGCCAGCAGTTTGGGGACAGAAAATCAGCCCCAGCATTTT. It encodes CASSLGTENQPQHF.

The table lists this clone with a few counts. The J gene is TRBJ1-5, the V gene TRBV2, with D possibly being TRBD1 (5 bases). Between the trimmed V and J ends, which lost 4 bases and 6 bases, there was a span of 19 bases. From germline, CDR1 is SNHLY and CDR2 FYNNEI. This CDR3 comprises 16 residues. The CDR3 sequence is CASSAPRVGLGQPQHF. In DNA, the CDR3 is TGTGCCAGCAGTGCCCCCAGGGTCGGTTTGGGTCAGCCCCAGCATTTT.

The genes are TRBV5-1 and TRBJ1-1; 7 bases are shared with TRBD1. V shed 0 bases and J 4 bases; nucleotides not matched to a gene: 3. CDR3 size: 14 residues. Germline V gene sequence: CDR1 SGHRS, CDR2 YFSETQ. The CDR3 reads CASSLVAGGTEAFF. CDR3 nucleotides: TGCGCCAGCAGCTTGGTAGCAGGGGGCACTGAAGCTTTCTTT. Drawing the rest from reference TRBV5-1 and TRBJ1-1, the complete variable domain is KAGVTQTPRYLIKTRGQQVTLSCSPISGHRSVSWYQQTPGQGLQFLFEYFSETQRNKGNFPGRFSGRQFSNSRSEMNVSTLELGDSALYLCASSLVAGGTEAFFGQGTRLTVV.

The CDR3 region has the DNA TGTGCCACCAGCAGAGAAGGACGGATAGGGGTGACCCAGTACTTC. Residues: CATSREGRIGVTQYF. The rearrangement links TRBV15 to TRBJ2-5, with a tentative D call TRBD1 (5 bases). The V gene's germline CDR1 is LNHNV and CDR2 YYDKDF (reference sequence). V was shortened by 0 bases and J by 7 bases, with 15 bases between the two germline ends. This CDR3 region has 15 residues.

V usage is TRBV5-6 and J usage is TRBJ1-4; 8 nucleotides align to TRBD1. V lost 1 base, J lost 3 bases, and 5 bases stayed unmatched. CDR1 SGHDT and CDR2 YYEEEE come from the germline V gene. This CDR3 comprises 16 residues. The CDR3 here is CASSLRDRGSNEKLFF. The CDR3 nucleotides are TGTGCCAGCAGCTTGCGAGACAGGGGTTCTAATGAAAAACTGTTTTTT.

V and J are TRBV2 and TRBJ2-7; 8 positions agree with TRBD1. V gave up 4 bases and J gave up 8 bases; unmatched junction bases: 7. CDR1 is SNHLY and CDR2 is FYNNEI in the germline V gene. The CDR3 consists of 13 residues. In DNA, the CDR3 is TGTGCCAGCAGTGGGGGGACAGGCTTAAAGCAGTACTTC. It codes for CASSGGTGLKQYF.

This clone was detected only once. The CDR3 sequence: CASSPLPPGQGVSYEQYF. DNA of the CDR3: TGTGCCAGCTCACCACTCCCCCCTGGACAGGGGGTATCCTACGAGCAGTACTTC. The rearrangement joins TRBV18 to TRBJ2-7; 10 bases map to TRBD1. V lost 1 base and J lost 1; bases outside the gene matches: 10. The CDR3 spans 18 residues. CDR1 is KGHSH and CDR2 is LQKENI in the germline V gene.

This chain links TRBV5-4 with TRBJ2-6, with D perhaps TRBD1 (6 bases). CDR1 and CDR2 (germline): SGHNT, YYREEE (reference sequence). This CDR3 is built from 17 residues. With 4 bases removed from V and 0 bases from J, the gap between germline ends came to 14 bases. CDR3 residues: CASSPGTPSSGANVLTF. CDR3 nucleotide sequence: TGTGCCAGCAGCCCCGGGACACCGAGCTCTGGGGCCAACGTCCTGACTTTC.

The chain employs TRBV5-1 and TRBJ2-4; 13 positions agree with TRBD2. The CDR3 length is 15 residues. Germline-derived CDR1 and CDR2 are SGHRS and YFSETQ. Unmatched junction bases numbered 4, after V lost 4 bases and J lost 6 bases. CDR3 loop: CASSPTSGGGNIQYF. CDR3 DNA: TGCGCCAGCAGCCCTACTAGCGGGGGGGGAAACATTCAGTACTTC.

The chain carries TRBV11-3 and TRBJ2-3; TRBD2 might be the D (6 bases). V was trimmed by 5 bases and J by 0 bases, leaving 15 bases between them. The CDR3 is 16 residues long. Germline lookup yields CDR1 SGHNT and CDR2 YENEEA. The CDR3 is CASSPGGTSSTDTQYF. The DNA for the CDR3 is TGTGCCAGCAGCCCTGGGGGGACCTCTAGCACAGATACGCAGTATTTT.

CDR3 sequence reads: CASSLGTPRLSQLFF. In DNA, the CDR3 is TGTGCCAGCAGCTTAGGGACACCGCGCCTTTCGCAACTGTTTTTT. The chain links TRBV7-2 to TRBJ1-4, with TRBD1 as a possible D gene (5 bases). Trimming shortened V by 1 base and J by 12 bases, and 18 bases separated the two germline ends. Germline CDR1 SGHTA, CDR2 FQGNSA. The CDR3 totals 15 residues.

CDR3 amino acids: CASRVAGGLLEQYF. The CDR3 DNA reads TGTGCCAGCAGAGTAGCGGGGGGGCTCCTCGAGCAGTACTTC. V usage is TRBV27 and J usage is TRBJ2-7, with 11 positions matching TRBD2. The CDR3 contains 14 residues. V shed 6 bases and J 6 bases; nucleotides not matched to a gene: 7. CDR1 is MNHEY and CDR2 is SMNVEV in the germline V gene (reference sequence).

The chain recombines TRBV19 with TRBJ2-1; 7 nucleotides match TRBD2. Germline V lookup: CDR1 LNHDA, CDR2 SQIVND (reference sequence). V dropped 7 bases and J dropped 5; count of bases not matched to a gene: 14. The CDR3 has 16 amino acids. CDR3 loop: CASTDSTSSRNNEQFF. The CDR3 bases are TGTGCCAGTACTGACTCGACTAGCAGCCGGAACAATGAGCAGTTCTTC.

This rearrangement joins TRBV18 to TRBJ2-7; 9 positions agree with TRBD1. This CDR3 has 19 residues. CDR1 and CDR2 (germline): KGHSH, LQKENI. V lost 3 bases to trimming and J lost 2 bases; unmatched junction nucleotides: 17. CDR3 coding DNA: TGTGCCAGCTCACCCGTGGGGGGACAGGGAATTGCTTCGGCCTACGAGCAGTACTTC. It codes for CASSPVGGQGIASAYEQYF.

The rearrangement joins TRBV11-2 to TRBJ2-4; D gene unclear. V was cut by 2 bases and J by 0 bases, with 5 bases left in between. Germline V gives CDR1 SGHAT, CDR2 FQNNGV. The CDR3 sequence is 14 residues long. CDR3 in DNA: TGTGCCAGCAGCTTAAACAGAGCCAAAAACATTCAGTACTTC. Translation gives CASSLNRAKNIQYF. Using reference TRBV11-2 and TRBJ2-4 for the parts outside the CDR3, the full variable domain is EAGVAQSPRYKIIEKRQSVAFWCNPISGHATLYWYQQILGQGPKLLIQFQNNGVVDDSQLPKDRFSAERLKGVDSTLKIQPAKLEDSAVYLCASSLNRAKNIQYFGAGTRLSVL.

The V gene is TRBV15, the J gene TRBJ1-5; a possible D gene is TRBD1 (6 bases). With 0 bases removed from V and 1 base from J, the gap between germline ends came to 13 bases. Germline values: CDR1 LNHNV, CDR2 YYDKDF (reference sequence). CDR3 length: 17 amino acids. The CDR3 reads CATSRERGHKSNQPQHF. The CDR3 DNA reads as TGTGCCACCAGCAGAGAGAGGGGACATAAAAGCAATCAGCCCCAGCATTTT.